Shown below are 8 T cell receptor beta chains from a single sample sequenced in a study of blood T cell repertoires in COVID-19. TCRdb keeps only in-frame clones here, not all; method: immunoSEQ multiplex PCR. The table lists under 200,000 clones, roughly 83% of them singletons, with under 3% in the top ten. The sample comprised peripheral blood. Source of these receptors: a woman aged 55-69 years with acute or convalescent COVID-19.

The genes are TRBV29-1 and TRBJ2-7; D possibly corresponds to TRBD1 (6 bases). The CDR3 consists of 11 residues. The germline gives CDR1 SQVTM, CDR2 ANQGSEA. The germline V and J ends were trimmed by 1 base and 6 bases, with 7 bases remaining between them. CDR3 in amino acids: CSVEARGEQYF. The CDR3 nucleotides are TGCAGCGTTGAAGCCAGGGGCGAGCAGTACTTC.

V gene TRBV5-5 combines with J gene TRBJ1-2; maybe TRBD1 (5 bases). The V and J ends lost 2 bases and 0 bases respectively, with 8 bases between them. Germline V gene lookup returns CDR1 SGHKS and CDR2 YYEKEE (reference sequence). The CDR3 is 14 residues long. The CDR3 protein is CASSLGAANYGYTF. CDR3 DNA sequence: TGTGCCAGCAGCTTAGGGGCAGCTAACTATGGCTACACCTTC.

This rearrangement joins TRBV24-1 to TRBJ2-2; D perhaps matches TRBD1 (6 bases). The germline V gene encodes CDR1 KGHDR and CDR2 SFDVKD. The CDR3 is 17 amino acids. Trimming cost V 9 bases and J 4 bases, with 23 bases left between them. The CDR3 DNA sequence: TGTGCCACCGCGCCGAAGTTGGGCCAGGGGATCACCGGGGAGCTGTTTTTT. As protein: CATAPKLGQGITGELFF.

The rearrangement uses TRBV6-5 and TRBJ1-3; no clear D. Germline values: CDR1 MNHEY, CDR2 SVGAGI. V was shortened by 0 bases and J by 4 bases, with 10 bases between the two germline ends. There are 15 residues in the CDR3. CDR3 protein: CASSYSTSQGNTIYF. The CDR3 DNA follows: TGTGCCAGCAGTTACTCAACGAGCCAAGGAAACACCATATATTTT.

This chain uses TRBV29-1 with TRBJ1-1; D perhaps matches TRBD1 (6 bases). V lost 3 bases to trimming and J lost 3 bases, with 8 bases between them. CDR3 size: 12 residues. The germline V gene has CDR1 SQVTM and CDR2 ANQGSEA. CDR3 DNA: TGCAGCGTTGATTGGGGGCACACTGAAGCTTTCTTT. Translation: CSVDWGHTEAFF.

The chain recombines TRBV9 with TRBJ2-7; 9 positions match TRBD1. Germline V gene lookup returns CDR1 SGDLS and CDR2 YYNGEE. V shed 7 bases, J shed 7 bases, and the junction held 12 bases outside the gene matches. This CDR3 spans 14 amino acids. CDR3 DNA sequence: TGTGCCAGCGCGTCGACAGGGGGGACAGGGGAGCAGTACTTC. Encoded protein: CASASTGGTGEQYF.

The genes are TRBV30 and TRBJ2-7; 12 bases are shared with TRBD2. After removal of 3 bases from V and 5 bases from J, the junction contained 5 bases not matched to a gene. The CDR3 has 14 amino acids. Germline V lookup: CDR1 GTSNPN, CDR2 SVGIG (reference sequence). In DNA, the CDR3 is TGTGCCTGGAGCCCTAGCGGGGGGGTCCACGAGCAGTACTTC. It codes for CAWSPSGGVHEQYF.

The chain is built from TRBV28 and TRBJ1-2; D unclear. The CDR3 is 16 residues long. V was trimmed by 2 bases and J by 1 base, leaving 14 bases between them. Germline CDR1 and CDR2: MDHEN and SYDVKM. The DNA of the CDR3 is TGTGCCAGCAGTTTAAGTCGCGGGAGAAGTAACTATGGCTACACCTTC. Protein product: CASSLSRGRSNYGYTF.